Each of the 25 T cell receptor beta chains below was sequenced from the same sample in a study of graft-versus-host responses after intestinal transplantation. TCRdb's copy holds only in-frame clones and misses some; the assay was immunoSEQ multiplex PCR. The sample contains more than 85,000 clones, just under 95% of which appear only once. Their antigen targets remain unknown. The sequences come from unstimulated CD8+ T cells sorted from spleen or lymph node cells, collected before transplant. The receptors were sampled from a human donor who was the organ donor for an intestinal transplant.

The CDR3 protein is CASSQGVLQIYEQYF. The CDR3 coding sequence is TGCGCCAGCAGCCAAGGCGTTTTACAGATTTACGAGCAGTACTTC. V and J are TRBV4-1 and TRBJ2-7; D is unresolved. The CDR3 runs to 15 residues. Germline assignment: CDR1 MGHRA and CDR2 YSYEKL. The V end lost 1 base, the J end lost 4 bases, and 14 bases lay between the germline ends.

V and J are TRBV27 and TRBJ1-5; TRBD1 matches 7 bases. From germline, CDR1 is MNHEY and CDR2 SMNVEV (reference sequence). CDR3 length: 13 residues. V dropped 6 bases and J dropped 4; count of bases not matched to a gene: 3. CDR3 bases: TGTGCCAGCAGACCACAGGGGAATCAGCCCCAGCATTTT. Translated: CASRPQGNQPQHF.

The rearrangement joins TRBV14 to TRBJ2-5; 12 nucleotides match TRBD2. V trimming: 5 bases; J trimming: 5 bases; junction bases outside the gene matches: 9. CDR3 length equals 16 residues. CDR1 and CDR2 (germline): SGHDN, FVKESK. The CDR3 region is CASSGTSGHKWETQYF. The CDR3 nucleotides read TGTGCCAGCAGCGGGACTAGCGGGCACAAGTGGGAGACCCAGTACTTC.

The CDR3 reads CASSFDDRGSTEAFF. The CDR3 DNA sequence: TGTGCCAGCAGTTTCGACGACAGGGGGTCCACTGAAGCTTTCTTT. The chain carries TRBV6-5 and TRBJ1-1, with 9 positions matching TRBD1. The CDR3 has 15 residues. J gave up 4 bases and V 4 bases, and 7 bases lay outside the gene matches. Germline V gives CDR1 MNHEY, CDR2 SVGAGI.

The V call is TRBV7-9, the J call TRBJ1-2; D unclear. The germline CDR1 and CDR2 sequences are SEHNR and FQNEAQ (reference sequence). The V end was cut by 6 bases, the J end by 2 bases, with 16 bases between. There are 15 residues in the CDR3. The CDR3 DNA reads as TGTGCCAGCAGACCGATCGGAGGGAGAAACTATGGCTACACCTTC. Translation: CASRPIGGRNYGYTF.

The rearrangement uses TRBV19 and TRBJ2-7, with 10 bases aligning to TRBD1. Germline V gene data show CDR1 as LNHDA and CDR2 as SQIVND (reference sequence). V was pared by 6 bases and J by 4 bases, with 9 bases of the junction left unmatched. The CDR3 has 15 residues. For the CDR3, the DNA is TGTGCCAGTAGCTGGGGACAGGGGTATAATTACGAGCAGTACTTC. Protein: CASSWGQGYNYEQYF.

V is TRBV9 and J is TRBJ2-3; 9 positions match TRBD2. CDR3 size: 16 residues. Trimming cost V 0 bases and J 1 base; bases outside gene matches: 3. Germline V gene sequence: CDR1 SGDLS, CDR2 YYNGEE. The CDR3 nucleotides are TGTGCCAGCAGCGTAGCCAGGACTAGCGGCACAGATACGCAGTATTTT. This gives the protein CASSVARTSGTDTQYF.

The CDR3 DNA sequence: TGTGCCAGCAGCTTAGAGGCCGGGGGACGTGAAGCTTTCTTT. The encoded protein is CASSLEAGGREAFF. The chain carries TRBV5-8 and TRBJ1-1; a weak D match, TRBD1 (5 bases). This CDR3 has 14 amino acids. The germline CDR1 and CDR2 sequences are SGHTS and YDEGEE. V shed 2 bases and J shed 7 bases, with 15 bases lying between them.

The chain recombines TRBV7-2 with TRBJ2-1, with D unresolved. CDR3 length: 15 residues. Germline assignment: CDR1 SGHTA and CDR2 FQGNSA. V gave up 1 base and J gave up 3 bases, with 10 bases separating them. CDR3 sequence (DNA): TGTGCCAGCAGCTTAGGAGGTTTCAGCTACAATGAGCAGTTCTTC. It specifies CASSLGGFSYNEQFF.

The chain employs TRBV5-8 and TRBJ2-2; 7 nucleotides agree with TRBD1. Trimming took 9 bases from V and 1 from J; bases not matched to a gene: 6. In germline, CDR1 is SGHTS, CDR2 YDEGEE. This CDR3 has 14 residues. Written as DNA, the CDR3 is TGTGCCACCTTGACAGGGTTGAACACCGGGGAGCTGTTTTTT. This sequence encodes CATLTGLNTGELFF.

The rearrangement links TRBV2 to TRBJ2-7; D is perhaps TRBD2 (6 bases). The CDR3 covers 15 residues. The germline V gene encodes CDR1 SNHLY and CDR2 FYNNEI. V lost 3 bases and J lost 3, with 15 bases in between. In DNA form, the CDR3 reads TGTGCCAGCAGTGATCAACGGGAGTGGTACTACGAGCAGTACTTC. Its protein product is CASSDQREWYYEQYF.

V is TRBV5-6 and J is TRBJ2-3; the D gene is possibly TRBD2 (5 bases). CDR1 is SGHDT and CDR2 is YYEEEE in the germline V gene. This CDR3 is built from 16 residues. V lost 1 base, J lost 2 bases, and 14 bases lay in between. The CDR3 DNA sequence: TGTGCCAGCAGCTTGTGGTTGGGAGTTCTCACAGATACGCAGTATTTT. Protein sequence: CASSLWLGVLTDTQYF.

This clone was observed a handful of times. DNA for the CDR3: TGCGCCAGCAGCTCGTGGGGGCTACTTCCCTTATACAATGAGCAGTTCTTC. Translated: CASSSWGLLPLYNEQFF. The chain employs TRBV5-1 and TRBJ2-1; D is perhaps TRBD1 (6 bases). CDR1 is SGHRS and CDR2 is YFSETQ in the germline V gene. The CDR3 spans 17 residues. The V gene lost 3 bases and the J gene lost 4 bases, with 20 bases spanning the gap.

CDR3 region: CASSYSGSSYNEQFF. The CDR3 DNA is TGTGCCAGCAGTTACTCAGGGAGTTCCTACAATGAGCAGTTCTTC. This sequence joins TRBV6-5 and TRBJ2-1; D perhaps matches TRBD2 (5 bases). Trimming pared 0 bases from V and 1 base from J, leaving 7 bases between. The CDR3 extends over 15 amino acids. Germline V gene lookup returns CDR1 MNHEY and CDR2 SVGAGI.

This rearrangement joins TRBV5-5 to TRBJ2-7; tentative D call: TRBD1 (5 bases). From germline, CDR1 is SGHKS and CDR2 YYEKEE (reference sequence). V gave up 1 base and J gave up 7 bases, with 15 bases separating them. The CDR3 covers 14 residues. This CDR3 reads CASSLSGDAGEQYF. In DNA, the CDR3 is TGTGCCAGCAGCTTGTCGGGTGATGCAGGGGAGCAGTACTTC.

This clone turned up a few times. The genes are TRBV29-1 and TRBJ1-2; 8 bases are a match to TRBD1. Per germline, CDR1 SQVTM and CDR2 ANQGSEA. The CDR3 consists of 13 residues. V was pared by 6 bases and J by 3 bases, with 6 bases of the junction left unmatched. For the CDR3, the DNA is TGCAGCGTACAGGGGGAGGCTTACTATGGCTACACCTTC. Translation: CSVQGEAYYGYTF.

V is TRBV2 and J is TRBJ1-1; tentatively, D is TRBD1 (6 bases). Germline CDR1 and CDR2: SNHLY and FYNNEI. V was cut by 10 bases and J by 0 bases, with 12 bases left in between. This CDR3 region has 13 residues. CDR3 sequence: CAIEGELNTEAFF. Written as DNA, the CDR3 is TGTGCCATAGAGGGGGAGCTGAACACTGAAGCTTTCTTT.

The J gene is TRBJ2-3, the V gene TRBV7-9; tentative D call: TRBD2 (5 bases). Germline CDR1 SEHNR, CDR2 FQNEAQ (reference sequence). This CDR3 is 14 amino acids long. V lost 1 base, J lost 8 bases, and 13 bases lay in between. As DNA, the CDR3 is TGTGCCAGCAGCTTAGATTCGAGGGCGGCTACGCAGTATTTT. Amino acid sequence: CASSLDSRAATQYF.

The chain joins TRBV7-6 to TRBJ2-7; 9 bases match TRBD2. V was clipped by 6 bases and J by 7 bases; unmatched bases: 10. This CDR3 region has 14 residues. Germline assignment: CDR1 SGHVS and CDR2 FNYEAQ. CDR3 DNA: TGTGCCAGCAGTTCGACTAGCGGCGGGGATGAGCAGTACTTC. It codes for CASSSTSGGDEQYF.

This chain joins TRBV18 and TRBJ2-1, with 10 bases that match TRBD2. This CDR3 comprises 15 residues. Germline CDR1 and CDR2: KGHSH and LQKENI. Trimming took 5 bases from V and 4 from J; bases not matched to a gene: 5. The CDR3 spells CASSTGTSVYNEQFF. The CDR3, as DNA: TGTGCCAGCTCAACCGGGACTAGCGTATACAATGAGCAGTTCTTC. The full variable domain, completed using reference TRBV18 and TRBJ2-1, is NAGVMQNPRHLVRRRGQEARLRCSPMKGHSHVYWYRQLPEEGLKFMVYLQKENIIDESGMPKERFSAEFPKEGPSILRIQQVVRGDSAAYFCASSTGTSVYNEQFFGPGTRLTVL.

The rearrangement uses TRBV28 and TRBJ2-6; D is uncertain. CDR3 length: 14 amino acids. The V gene's germline CDR1 is MDHEN and CDR2 SYDVKM. V lost 6 bases and J lost 0, with 6 bases in between. Written as DNA, the CDR3 is TGTGCCAGCAGGCGCGACTCTGGGGCCAACGTCCTGACTTTC. It specifies CASRRDSGANVLTF.

This chain joins TRBV27 and TRBJ2-5; D unresolved. The CDR3 has 11 amino acids. Germline CDR1 reads MNHEY; CDR2 reads SMNVEV (reference sequence). V dropped 5 bases and J dropped 2 bases, with 3 bases sitting between them. CDR3 in DNA: TGTGCCAGCAGTCCTCAAGAGACCCAGTACTTC. Amino acid sequence: CASSPQETQYF.

The chain is built from TRBV27 and TRBJ2-7; 8 nucleotides line up with TRBD1. The CDR3 consists of 14 residues. CDR1 and CDR2 from the germline V gene are MNHEY and SMNVEV (reference sequence). V was pared by 6 bases and J by 6 bases, with 10 bases of the junction left unmatched. CDR3 sequence reads: CASRRGQGTFEQYF. DNA of the CDR3: TGTGCCAGCAGAAGAGGACAGGGTACGTTCGAGCAGTACTTC.

The chain combines TRBV7-6 with TRBJ2-3; D unclear. V shed 4 bases and J shed 1 base, with 9 bases lying between them. Germline assignment: CDR1 SGHVS and CDR2 FNYEAQ. The CDR3 is 14 amino acids. CDR3 loop: CASSSRIGTDTQYF. As DNA, the CDR3 is TGTGCCAGCAGCTCTCGCATAGGCACAGATACGCAGTATTTT.

This chain uses TRBV25-1 with TRBJ2-1, with 8 bases identical to TRBD2. Per the germline V gene, CDR1 is MGHDK and CDR2 is SYGVNS. The CDR3 totals 13 residues. With 8 bases clipped from V and 7 bases from J, the junction kept 7 bases outside the gene matches. The CDR3 DNA reads TGTGCCAGCCAGGGACTAGGGGGGAATGAGCAGTTCTTC. It specifies CASQGLGGNEQFF.